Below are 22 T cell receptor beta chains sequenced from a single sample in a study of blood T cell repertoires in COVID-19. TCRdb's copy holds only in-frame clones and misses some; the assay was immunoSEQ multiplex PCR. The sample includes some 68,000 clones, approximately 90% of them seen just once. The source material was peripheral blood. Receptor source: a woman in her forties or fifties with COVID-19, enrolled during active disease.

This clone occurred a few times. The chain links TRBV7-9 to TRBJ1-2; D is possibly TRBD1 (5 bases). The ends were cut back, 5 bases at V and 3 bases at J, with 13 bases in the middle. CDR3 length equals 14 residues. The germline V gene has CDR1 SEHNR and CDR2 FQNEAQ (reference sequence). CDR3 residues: CASSGSTADYGYTF. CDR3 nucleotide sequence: TGTGCCAGCAGCGGGTCGACAGCTGACTATGGCTACACCTTC.

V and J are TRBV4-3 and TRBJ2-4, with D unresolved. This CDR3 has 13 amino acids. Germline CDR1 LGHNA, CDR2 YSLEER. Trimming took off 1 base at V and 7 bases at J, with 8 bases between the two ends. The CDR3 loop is CASSQGRYNIQYF. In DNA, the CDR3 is TGCGCCAGCAGCCAAGGCAGGTACAACATTCAGTACTTC.

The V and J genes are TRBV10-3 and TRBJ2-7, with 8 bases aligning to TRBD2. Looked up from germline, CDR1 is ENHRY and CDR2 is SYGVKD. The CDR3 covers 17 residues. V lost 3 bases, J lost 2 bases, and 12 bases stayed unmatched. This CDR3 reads CAISEGTRQMHPYEQYF. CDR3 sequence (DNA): TGTGCCATCAGTGAAGGGACTAGACAGATGCACCCCTACGAGCAGTACTTC.

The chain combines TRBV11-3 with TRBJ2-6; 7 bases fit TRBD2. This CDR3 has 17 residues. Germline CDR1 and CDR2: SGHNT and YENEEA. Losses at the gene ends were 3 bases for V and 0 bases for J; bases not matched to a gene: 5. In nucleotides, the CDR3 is TGTGCCAGCAGCTTCTCCGGGGGGTTCTCTGGGGCCAACGTCCTGACTTTC. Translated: CASSFSGGFSGANVLTF.

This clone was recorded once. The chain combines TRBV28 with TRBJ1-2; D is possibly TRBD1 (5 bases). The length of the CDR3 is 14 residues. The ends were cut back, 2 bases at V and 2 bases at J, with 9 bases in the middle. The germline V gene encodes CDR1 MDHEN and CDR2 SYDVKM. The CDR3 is CASSLGGGNYGYTF. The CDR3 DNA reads TGTGCCAGCAGTTTAGGTGGGGGGAACTATGGCTACACCTTC.

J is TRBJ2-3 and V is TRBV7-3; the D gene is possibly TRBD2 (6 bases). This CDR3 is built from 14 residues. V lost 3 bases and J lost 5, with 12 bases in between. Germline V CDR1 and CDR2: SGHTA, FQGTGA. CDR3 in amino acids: CASSFPGVGDTQYF. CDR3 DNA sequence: TGTGCCAGCAGCTTTCCGGGAGTAGGAGATACGCAGTATTTT. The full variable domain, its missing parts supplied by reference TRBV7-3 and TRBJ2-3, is GAGVSQTPSNKVTEKGKYVELRCDPISGHTALYWYRQSLGQGPEFLIYFQGTGAADDSGLPNDRFFAVRPEGSVSTLKIQRTERGDSAVYLCASSFPGVGDTQYFGPGTRLTVL.

CDR3 residues: CASSLTDRGPSPLHF. The CDR3 DNA reads TGCGCCAGCAGCCTCACGGACAGGGGGCCTTCACCCCTCCACTTT. This chain uses TRBV4-1 with TRBJ1-6; 11 positions match TRBD1. The germline V gene encodes CDR1 MGHRA and CDR2 YSYEKL. After removal of 4 bases from V and 9 bases from J, the junction contained 5 bases not matched to a gene. There are 15 residues in the CDR3.

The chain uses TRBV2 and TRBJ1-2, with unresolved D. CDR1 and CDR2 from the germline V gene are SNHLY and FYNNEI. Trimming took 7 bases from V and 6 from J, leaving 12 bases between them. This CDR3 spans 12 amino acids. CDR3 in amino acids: CASTLAADGYTF. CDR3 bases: TGTGCCAGCACTTTAGCGGCGGATGGCTACACCTTC.

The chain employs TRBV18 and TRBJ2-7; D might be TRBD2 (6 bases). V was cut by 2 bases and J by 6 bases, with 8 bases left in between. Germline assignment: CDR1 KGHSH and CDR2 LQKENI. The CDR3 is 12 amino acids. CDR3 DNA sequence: TGTGCCAGCTCACCATCAGCGGGCGAGCAGTACTTC. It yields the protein CASSPSAGEQYF.

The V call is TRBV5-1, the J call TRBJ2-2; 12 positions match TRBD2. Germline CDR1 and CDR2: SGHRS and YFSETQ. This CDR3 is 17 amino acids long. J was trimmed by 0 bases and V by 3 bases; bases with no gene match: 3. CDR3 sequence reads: CASSSWTSGTNTGELFF. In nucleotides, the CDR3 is TGCGCCAGCAGCTCTTGGACTAGCGGGACGAACACCGGGGAGCTGTTTTTT. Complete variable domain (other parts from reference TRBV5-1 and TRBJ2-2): KAGVTQTPRYLIKTRGQQVTLSCSPISGHRSVSWYQQTPGQGLQFLFEYFSETQRNKGNFPGRFSGRQFSNSRSEMNVSTLELGDSALYLCASSSWTSGTNTGELFFGEGSRLTVL.

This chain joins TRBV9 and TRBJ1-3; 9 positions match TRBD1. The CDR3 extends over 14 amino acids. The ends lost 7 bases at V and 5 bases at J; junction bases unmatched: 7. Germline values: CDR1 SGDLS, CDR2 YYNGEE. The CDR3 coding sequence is TGTGCCAGCTCTCCGGGACAGGGTAGAAACACCATATATTTT. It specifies CASSPGQGRNTIYF.

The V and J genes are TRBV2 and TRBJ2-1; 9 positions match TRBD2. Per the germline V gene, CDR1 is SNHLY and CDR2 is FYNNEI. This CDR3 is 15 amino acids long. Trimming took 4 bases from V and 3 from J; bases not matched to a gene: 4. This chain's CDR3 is CASSVPREGYNEQFF. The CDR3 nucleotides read TGTGCCAGCAGTGTTCCGCGGGAGGGCTACAATGAGCAGTTCTTC.

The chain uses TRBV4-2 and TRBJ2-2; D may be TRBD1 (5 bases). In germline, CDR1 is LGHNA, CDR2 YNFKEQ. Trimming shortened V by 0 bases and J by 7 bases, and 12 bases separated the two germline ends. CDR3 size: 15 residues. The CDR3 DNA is TGTGCCAGCAGCCAAGATGGTTCAGGGTTCGGGGAGCTGTTTTTT. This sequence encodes CASSQDGSGFGELFF.

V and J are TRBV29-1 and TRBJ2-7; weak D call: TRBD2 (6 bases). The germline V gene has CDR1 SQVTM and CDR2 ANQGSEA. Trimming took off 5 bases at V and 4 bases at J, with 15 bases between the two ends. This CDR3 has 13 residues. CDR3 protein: CSVPDYNWYEQYF. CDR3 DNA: TGCAGCGTTCCGGACTACAACTGGTACGAGCAGTACTTC.

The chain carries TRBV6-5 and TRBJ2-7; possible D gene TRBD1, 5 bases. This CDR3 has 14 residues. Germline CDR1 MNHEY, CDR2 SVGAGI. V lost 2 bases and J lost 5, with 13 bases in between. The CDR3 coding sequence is TGTGCCAGCAGTTACGACCAGGGAAGGAACGAGCAGTACTTC. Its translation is CASSYDQGRNEQYF.

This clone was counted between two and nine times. This chain's CDR3 is CASRHSGEQYF. The CDR3 DNA reads as TGTGCCAGTAGGCATAGTGGCGAGCAGTACTTC. V usage is TRBV19 and J usage is TRBJ2-7; D not resolved. Trimming took 6 bases from V and 6 from J, leaving 9 bases between them. Per germline, CDR1 LNHDA and CDR2 SQIVND (reference sequence). There are 11 residues in the CDR3.

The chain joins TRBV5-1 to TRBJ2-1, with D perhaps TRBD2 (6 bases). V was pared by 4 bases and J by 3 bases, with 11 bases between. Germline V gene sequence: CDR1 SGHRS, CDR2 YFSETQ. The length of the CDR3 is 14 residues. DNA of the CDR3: TGCGCCAGCAGCATAACGGGAGTCTACAATGAGCAGTTCTTC. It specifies CASSITGVYNEQFF. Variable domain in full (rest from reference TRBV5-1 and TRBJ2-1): KAGVTQTPRYLIKTRGQQVTLSCSPISGHRSVSWYQQTPGQGLQFLFEYFSETQRNKGNFPGRFSGRQFSNSRSEMNVSTLELGDSALYLCASSITGVYNEQFFGPGTRLTVL.

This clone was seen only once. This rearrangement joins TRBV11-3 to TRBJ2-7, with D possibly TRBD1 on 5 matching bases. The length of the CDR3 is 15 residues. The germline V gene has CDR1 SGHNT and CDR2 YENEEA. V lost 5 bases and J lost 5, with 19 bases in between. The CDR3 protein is CASSPRRGWGHEQYF. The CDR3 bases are TGTGCCAGCAGCCCCCGGCGCGGTTGGGGCCACGAGCAGTACTTC.

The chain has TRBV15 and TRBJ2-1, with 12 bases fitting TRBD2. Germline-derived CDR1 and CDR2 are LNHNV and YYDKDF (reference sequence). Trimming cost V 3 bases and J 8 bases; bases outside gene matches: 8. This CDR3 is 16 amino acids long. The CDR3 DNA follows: TGTGCCACCAGCAGGCCTAGCGGGAGGGCGGGGGATGAGCAGTTCTTC. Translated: CATSRPSGRAGDEQFF.

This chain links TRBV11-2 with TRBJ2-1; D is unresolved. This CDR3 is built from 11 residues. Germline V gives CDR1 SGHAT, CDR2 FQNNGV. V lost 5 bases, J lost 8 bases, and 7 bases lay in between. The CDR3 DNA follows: TGTGCCAGCAGCCGTCTTTATGAGCAGTTCTTC. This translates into CASSRLYEQFF.

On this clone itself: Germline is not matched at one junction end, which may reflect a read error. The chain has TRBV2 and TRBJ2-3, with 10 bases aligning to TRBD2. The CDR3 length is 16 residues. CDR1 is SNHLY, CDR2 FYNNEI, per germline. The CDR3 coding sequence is TGTGCCCGCAGCGGGGGGAGCGGGAGGGCGGGGGATACGCAGTATTTT. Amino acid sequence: CARSGGSGRAGDTQYF. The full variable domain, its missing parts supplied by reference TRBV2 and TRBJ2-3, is EPEVTQTPSHQVTQMGQEVILRCVPISNHLYFYWYRQILGQKVEFLVSFYNNEISEKSEIFDDQFSVERPDGSNFTLKIRSTKLEDSAMYFCARSGGSGRAGDTQYFGPGTRLTVL.

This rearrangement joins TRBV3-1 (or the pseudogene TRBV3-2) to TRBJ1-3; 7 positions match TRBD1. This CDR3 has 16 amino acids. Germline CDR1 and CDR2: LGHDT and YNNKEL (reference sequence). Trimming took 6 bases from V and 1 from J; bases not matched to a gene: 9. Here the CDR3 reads CASRPTGKDSGNTIYF. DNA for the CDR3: TGTGCCAGCAGGCCGACAGGGAAGGATTCTGGAAACACCATATATTTT.